This TCR beta chain was sequenced during a study of identical twins. Germline V gives CDR1 MNHEY, CDR2 SVGEGT. Trimming took off 4 bases at V and 0 bases at J, with 12 bases between the two ends. The CDR3 extends over 15 amino acids. TCRdb itself ran the 5' RACE reads through MiXCR, one entry per CDR3 protein. The sample lists more than 1.5 million distinct CDR3 sequences; about 31% were seen once. Study-wide points: Conclusions leaned on cross-sectional statistical analysis and did not track the same donors over time. Model-predicted out-of-frame TCR alpha sharing fell below observed values in monozygotic twins. Insertions ran lower in abundant cord blood beta clonotypes, though not in memory repertoires.

This clonotype was counted between two and nine times. Its antigen remains unknown. Material for sequencing was cord blood. The gene calls are TRBV6-2 or TRBV6-3 and TRBJ2-5; possible D gene TRBD2, 5 bases. The source is a newborn girl in good health. This chain's CDR3 is CASSSGFPYQETQYF. CDR3 in DNA: TGTGCCAGCAGTTCGGGGTTCCCGTACCAAGAGACCCAGTACTTC.